One sample yielded the 6 T cell receptor beta chains listed below, sequenced in a study of Ad26.COV2.S vaccination and SARS-CoV-2 variants (dated by TCRdb to the early 2020s). Library prep was done by the immunoSEQ multiplex PCR assay. Not all clones reach the TCRdb copy of this immuneACCESS table, which keeps in-frame sequences only. Checked studies attribute under half of the gap to unresolved V genes and leave the rest unexplained. The sample table contains fewer than 900,000 clones; only one count was recorded for approximately 88% of them. Around 1.4% of the sample rests with the top ten. The treatment or condition label corresponds to: some 20 received Ad26.COV2.S at low or high dose, single or two shots; about 5 received placebo; per-sample allocation not given. Repertoires of vaccine and placebo recipients were sequenced from samples taken on day 63 after the first injection. The input for sequencing was peripheral blood, taken in a trial of Ad26.COV2.S vaccine versus placebo. All receptors derive from a person aged 18-60 years who received the Ad26.COV2.S COVID-19 vaccine or a placebo.

This rearrangement joins TRBV3-1 (or the pseudogene TRBV3-2) to TRBJ1-6, with 7 bases fitting TRBD1. The ends lost 2 bases at V and 7 bases at J; junction bases unmatched: 5. The V gene's germline CDR1 is LGHDT and CDR2 YNNKEL (reference sequence). The length of the CDR3 is 15 residues. The DNA for the CDR3 is TGTGCCAGCAGCCAAATCGGACAGGAAAATTCACCCCTCCACTTT. Encoded protein: CASSQIGQENSPLHF.

As concerns this clone: Its ends do not fully match the called genes, so a read error is possible. The chain uses TRBV10-3 and TRBJ1-1; 7 positions agree with TRBD1. The CDR3 sequence is 13 residues long. CDR1 is ENHRY and CDR2 is SYGVKD in the germline V gene. CDR3 DNA: TGTGCCCTCAGGGGGGGGGCGGACACTGAAGCTTTCTTT. As protein: CALRGGADTEAFF.

The CDR3 DNA follows: TGTGCCAGCAGCTTACGTGGGAATTGGGATACGCAGTATTTT. Its protein is CASSLRGNWDTQYF. J is TRBJ2-3 and V is TRBV7-2; no firm D call. Germline V gene data show CDR1 as SGHTA and CDR2 as FQGNSA. There are 14 residues in the CDR3. Trimming took 2 bases from V and 6 from J, leaving 12 bases between them.

There are a few counts of this clone. The chain is built from TRBV10-3 and TRBJ2-5, with TRBD2 identical over 11 bases. The CDR3 spans 13 residues. The germline CDR1 and CDR2 sequences are ENHRY and SYGVKD. The V segment lost 9 bases and the J segment 4 bases; nucleotides outside the gene matches: 4. The CDR3 bases are TGTGCCATTAAAACTAGCGGGGGAGAGACCCAGTACTTC. This encodes CAIKTSGGETQYF.

This clone showed up just once. The chain joins TRBV27 to TRBJ2-7; TRBD1 aligns across 7 bases. Looked up from germline, CDR1 is MNHEY and CDR2 is SMNVEV (reference sequence). The CDR3 totals 14 residues. The junction had 6 bases not matched to a gene; V was cut back by 3 bases and J by 4 bases. In DNA form, the CDR3 reads TGTGCCAGCAGTTTTTCGGCAGGGGGTTACGAGCAGTACTTC. Protein product: CASSFSAGGYEQYF.

The rearrangement joins TRBV19 to TRBJ1-4; D is unresolved. Looked up from germline, CDR1 is LNHDA and CDR2 is SQIVND (reference sequence). This CDR3 spans 15 amino acids. V was clipped by 5 bases and J by 0 bases, with 10 bases between them. CDR3 sequence (DNA): TGTGCCAGTAGTTCCGGGTTCACAACTAATGAAAAACTGTTTTTT. Translated, it gives CASSSGFTTNEKLFF.